The following is a T cell receptor beta chain sequence with its context. Adults between roughly 18 and 89 years of age took part from approximately 24 US areas. Categorization into cohorts depended on clinical history that participants reported. The sample comes from a study of blood T cell repertoires in COVID-19. The CDR3 is 15 amino acids. Germline V CDR1 and CDR2: LNHDA, SQIVND (reference sequence). Trimming took off 3 bases at V and 6 bases at J, with 18 bases between the two ends. The authors' processing: By means of reference gene primer amplification, nucleated cell counts were estimated. Clones were read by immunoSEQ multiplex PCR, and TCRdb kept only the in-frame ones, dropping some. The D gene and trimming were derived from the DNA, and the V and J assignments and clone size from that table. The table includes hundreds of thousands of clones, 75% to 90% detected once.

This clonotype originated in a woman aged 25 to 39 with acute COVID-19. The chain combines TRBV19 with TRBJ2-7; possible D gene TRBD2, 5 bases. Source material: PBMCs or T cells enriched from blood (not recorded which). CDR3 protein: CASSIGRSGHGEQYF. In DNA form, the CDR3 reads TGTGCCAGTAGTATCGGTCGGAGCGGCCATGGCGAGCAGTACTTC.